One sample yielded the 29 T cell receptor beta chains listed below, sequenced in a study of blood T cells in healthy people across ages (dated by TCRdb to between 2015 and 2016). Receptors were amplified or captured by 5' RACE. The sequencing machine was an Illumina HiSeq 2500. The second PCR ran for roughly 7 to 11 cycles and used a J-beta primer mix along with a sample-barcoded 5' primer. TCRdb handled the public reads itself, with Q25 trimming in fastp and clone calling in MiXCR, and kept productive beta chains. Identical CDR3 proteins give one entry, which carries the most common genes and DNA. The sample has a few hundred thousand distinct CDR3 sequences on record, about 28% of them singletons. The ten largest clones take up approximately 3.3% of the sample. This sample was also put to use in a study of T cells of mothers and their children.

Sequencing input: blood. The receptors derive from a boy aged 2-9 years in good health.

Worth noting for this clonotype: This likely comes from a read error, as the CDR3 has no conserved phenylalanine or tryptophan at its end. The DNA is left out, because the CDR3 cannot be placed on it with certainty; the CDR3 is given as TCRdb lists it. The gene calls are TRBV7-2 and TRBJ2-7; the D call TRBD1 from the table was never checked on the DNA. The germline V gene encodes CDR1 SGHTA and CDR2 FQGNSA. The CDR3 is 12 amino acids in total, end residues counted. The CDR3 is CASSGGGYSVSL.

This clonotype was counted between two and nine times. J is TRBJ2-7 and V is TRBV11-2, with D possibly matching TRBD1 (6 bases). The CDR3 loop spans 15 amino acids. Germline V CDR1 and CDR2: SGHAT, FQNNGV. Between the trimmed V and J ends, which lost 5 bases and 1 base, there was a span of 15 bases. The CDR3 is CASSPRQVLSYEQYF. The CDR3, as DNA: TGTGCCAGCAGCCCTCGACAGGTTCTATCCTACGAGCAGTACTTC.

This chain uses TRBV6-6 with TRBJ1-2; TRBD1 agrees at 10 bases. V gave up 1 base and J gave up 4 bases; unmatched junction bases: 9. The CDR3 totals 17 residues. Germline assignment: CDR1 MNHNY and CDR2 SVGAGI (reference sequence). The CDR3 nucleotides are TGTGCCAGCAGTTACTTAACCCGACAGGGGGCAGGCTATGGCTACACCTTC. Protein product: CASSYLTRQGAGYGYTF.

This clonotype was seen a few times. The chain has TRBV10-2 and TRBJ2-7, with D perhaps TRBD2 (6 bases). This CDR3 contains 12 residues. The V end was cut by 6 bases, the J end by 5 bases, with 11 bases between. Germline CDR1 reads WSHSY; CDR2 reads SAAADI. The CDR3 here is CASSGSPDEQYF. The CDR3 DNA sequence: TGCGCCAGCAGCGGGAGTCCCGACGAGCAGTACTTC.

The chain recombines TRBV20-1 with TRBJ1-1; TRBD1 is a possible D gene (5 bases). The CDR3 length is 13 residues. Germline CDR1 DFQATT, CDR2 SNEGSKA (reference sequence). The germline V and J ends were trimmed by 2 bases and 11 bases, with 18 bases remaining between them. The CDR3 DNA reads TGCAGTGCTAGATCGCTAAGAGAGGGGAAGGCTTTCTTT. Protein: CSARSLREGKAFF.

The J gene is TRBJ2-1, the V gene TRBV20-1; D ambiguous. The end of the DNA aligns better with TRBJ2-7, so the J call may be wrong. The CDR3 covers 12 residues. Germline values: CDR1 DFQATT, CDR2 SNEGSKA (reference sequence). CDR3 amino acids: CSASYVDYEQYF. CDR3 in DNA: TGCAGTGCAAGCTATGTAGACTACGAGCAGTACTTC.

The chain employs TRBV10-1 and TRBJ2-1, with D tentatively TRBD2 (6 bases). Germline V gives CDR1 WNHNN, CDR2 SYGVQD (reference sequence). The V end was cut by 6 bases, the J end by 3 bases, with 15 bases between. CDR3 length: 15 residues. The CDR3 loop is CASRVWDFNYNEQFF. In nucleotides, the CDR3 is TGCGCCAGCAGGGTATGGGACTTCAACTACAATGAGCAGTTCTTC.

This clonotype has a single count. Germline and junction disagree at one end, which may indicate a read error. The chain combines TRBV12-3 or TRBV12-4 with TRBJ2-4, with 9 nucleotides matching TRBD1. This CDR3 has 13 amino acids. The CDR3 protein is CASSPGQGNIPYF. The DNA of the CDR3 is TGTGCCAGCAGCCCGGGACAGGGTAACATTCCGTACTTC.

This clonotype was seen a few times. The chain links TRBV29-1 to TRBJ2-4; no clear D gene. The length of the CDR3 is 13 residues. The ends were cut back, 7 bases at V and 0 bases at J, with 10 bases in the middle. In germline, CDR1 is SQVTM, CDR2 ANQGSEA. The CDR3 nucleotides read TGCAGCGCCCCTGACGGAGCCAAAAACATTCAGTACTTC. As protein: CSAPDGAKNIQYF.

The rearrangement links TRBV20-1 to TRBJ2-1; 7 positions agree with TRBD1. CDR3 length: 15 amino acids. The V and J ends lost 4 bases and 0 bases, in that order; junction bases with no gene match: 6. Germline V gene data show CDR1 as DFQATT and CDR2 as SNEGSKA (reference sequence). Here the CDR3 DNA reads TGCAGTGCTAAAAGGGGGCAGAGCTCCTACAATGAGCAGTTCTTC. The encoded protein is CSAKRGQSSYNEQFF.

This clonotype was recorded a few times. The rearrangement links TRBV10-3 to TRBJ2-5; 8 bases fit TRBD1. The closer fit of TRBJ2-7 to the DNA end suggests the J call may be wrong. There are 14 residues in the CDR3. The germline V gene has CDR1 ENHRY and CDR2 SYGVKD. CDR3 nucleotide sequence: TGTGCCGCTAACCGGGACAGGCAGACCTACGAGCAGTACTTC. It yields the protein CAANRDRQTYEQYF.

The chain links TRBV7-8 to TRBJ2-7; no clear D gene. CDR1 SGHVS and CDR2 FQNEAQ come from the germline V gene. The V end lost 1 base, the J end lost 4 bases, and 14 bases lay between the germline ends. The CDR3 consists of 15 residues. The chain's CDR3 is CASSLVQDLTYEQYF. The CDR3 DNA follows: TGTGCCAGCAGCTTAGTCCAGGACCTCACTTACGAGCAGTACTTC. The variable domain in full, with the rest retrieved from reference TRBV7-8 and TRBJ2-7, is GAGVSQSPRYKVAKRGQDVALRCDPISGHVSLFWYQQALGQGPEFLTYFQNEAQLDKSGLPSDRFFAERPEGSVSTLKIQRTQQEDSAVYLCASSLVQDLTYEQYFGPGTRLTVT.

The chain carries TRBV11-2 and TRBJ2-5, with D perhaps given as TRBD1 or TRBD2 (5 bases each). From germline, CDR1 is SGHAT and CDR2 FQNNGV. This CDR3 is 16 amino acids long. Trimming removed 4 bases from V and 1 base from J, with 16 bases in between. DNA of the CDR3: TGTGCCAGCAGCTCATTAAGTTCGGGACCCCAAGAGACCCAGTACTTC. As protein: CASSSLSSGPQETQYF.

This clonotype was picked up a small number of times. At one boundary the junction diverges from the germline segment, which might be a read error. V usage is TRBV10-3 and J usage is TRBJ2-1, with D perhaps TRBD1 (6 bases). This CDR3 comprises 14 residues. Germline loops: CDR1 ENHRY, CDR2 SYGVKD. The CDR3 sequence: CATSGDISLDEQFF. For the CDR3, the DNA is TGTGCCACCAGTGGGGACATAAGTCTCGATGAGCAGTTCTTC.

In DNA, the CDR3 is TGCAGTGCTAGAGGGGCAGGGACTAGCGTCTACAATGAGCAGTTCTTC. Translation: CSARGAGTSVYNEQFF. V gene TRBV20-1 combines with J gene TRBJ2-1; 10 nucleotides agree with TRBD2. The V gene's germline CDR1 is DFQATT and CDR2 SNEGSKA (reference sequence). The V and J ends lost 1 base and 3 bases, in that order; junction bases with no gene match: 6. The CDR3 covers 16 residues.

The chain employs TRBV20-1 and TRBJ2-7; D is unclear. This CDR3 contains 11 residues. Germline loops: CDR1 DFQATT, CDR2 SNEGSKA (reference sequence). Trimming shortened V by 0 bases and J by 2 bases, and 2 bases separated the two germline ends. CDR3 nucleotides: TGCAGTGCTAGAGAGGCCTACGAGCAGTACTTC. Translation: CSAREAYEQYF.

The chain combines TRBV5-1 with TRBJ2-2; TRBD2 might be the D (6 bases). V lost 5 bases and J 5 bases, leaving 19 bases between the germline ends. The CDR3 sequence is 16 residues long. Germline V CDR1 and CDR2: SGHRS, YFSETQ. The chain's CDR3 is CASSPLAVGGTGELFF. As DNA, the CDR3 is TGCGCCAGCAGTCCACTAGCTGTAGGCGGAACCGGGGAGCTGTTTTTT.

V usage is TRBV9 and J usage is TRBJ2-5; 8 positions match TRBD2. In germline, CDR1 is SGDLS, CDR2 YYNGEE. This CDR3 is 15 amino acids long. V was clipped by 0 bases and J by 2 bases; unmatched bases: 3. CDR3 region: CASSVASGGQETQYF. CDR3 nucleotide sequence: TGTGCCAGCAGCGTAGCTTCGGGGGGGCAAGAGACCCAGTACTTC.

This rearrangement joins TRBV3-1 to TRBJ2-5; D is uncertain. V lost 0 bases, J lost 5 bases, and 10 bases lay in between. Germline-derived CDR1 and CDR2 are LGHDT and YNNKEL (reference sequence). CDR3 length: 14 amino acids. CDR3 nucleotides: TGTGCCAGCAGCCAAGAGGTCGACCCGGAGACCCAGTACTTC. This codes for CASSQEVDPETQYF.

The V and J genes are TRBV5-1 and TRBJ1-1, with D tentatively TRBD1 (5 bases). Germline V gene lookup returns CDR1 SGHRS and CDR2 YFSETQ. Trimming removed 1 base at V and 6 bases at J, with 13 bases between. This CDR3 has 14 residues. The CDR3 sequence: CASSLQGGESEAFF. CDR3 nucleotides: TGCGCCAGCAGCTTGCAGGGAGGCGAATCTGAAGCTTTCTTT.

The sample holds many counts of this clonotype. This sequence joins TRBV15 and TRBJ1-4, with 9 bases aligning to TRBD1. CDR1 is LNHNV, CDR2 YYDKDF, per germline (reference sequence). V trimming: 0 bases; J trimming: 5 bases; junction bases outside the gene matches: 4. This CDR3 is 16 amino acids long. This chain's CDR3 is CATSRDPGQGNEKLFF. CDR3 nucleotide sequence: TGTGCCACCAGCAGAGATCCCGGACAGGGGAATGAAAAACTGTTTTTT.

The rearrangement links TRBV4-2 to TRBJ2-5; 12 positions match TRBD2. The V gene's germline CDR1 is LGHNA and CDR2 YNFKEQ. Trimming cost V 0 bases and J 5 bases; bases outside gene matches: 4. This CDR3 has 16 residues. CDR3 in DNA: TGTGCCAGCAGCCAAGAACTAGCGGGGGGCGAGGAGACCCAGTACTTC. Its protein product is CASSQELAGGEETQYF.

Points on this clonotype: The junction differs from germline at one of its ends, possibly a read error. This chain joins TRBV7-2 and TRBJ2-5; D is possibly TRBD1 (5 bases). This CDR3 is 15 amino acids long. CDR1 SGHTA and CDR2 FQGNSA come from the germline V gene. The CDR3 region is CASSLDRQIQEIQYF. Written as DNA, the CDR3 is TGTGCCAGCAGCTTAGACAGACAGATACAAGAGATCCAGTACTTC.

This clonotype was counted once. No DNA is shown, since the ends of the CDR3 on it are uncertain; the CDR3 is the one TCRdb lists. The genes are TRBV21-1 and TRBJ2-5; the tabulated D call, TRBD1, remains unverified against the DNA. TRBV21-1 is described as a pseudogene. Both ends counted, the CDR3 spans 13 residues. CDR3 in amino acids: CAWGGGNQETQYF.

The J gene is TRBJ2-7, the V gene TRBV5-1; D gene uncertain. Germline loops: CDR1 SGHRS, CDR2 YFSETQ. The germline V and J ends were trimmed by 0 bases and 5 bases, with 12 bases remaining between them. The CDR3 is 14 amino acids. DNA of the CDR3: TGCGCCAGCAGCTTGGATCTCGCGTCCAACGAGCAGTACTTC. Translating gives CASSLDLASNEQYF.

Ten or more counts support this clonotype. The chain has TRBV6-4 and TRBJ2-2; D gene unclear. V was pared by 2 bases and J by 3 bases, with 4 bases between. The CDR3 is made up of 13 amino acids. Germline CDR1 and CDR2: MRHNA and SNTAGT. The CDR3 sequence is CASSDIDTGELFF. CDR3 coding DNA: TGTGCCAGCAGTGACATTGACACCGGGGAGCTGTTTTTT.

The CDR3: CASSEGPASEQYF. The DNA of the CDR3 is TGTGCCAGCAGCGAGGGCCCTGCTTCCGAGCAGTACTTC. The V gene is TRBV12-3 or TRBV12-4, the J gene TRBJ2-7; TRBD2 might be the D (5 bases). The germline V and J ends were trimmed by 6 bases and 6 bases, with 15 bases remaining between them. This CDR3 is built from 13 residues.

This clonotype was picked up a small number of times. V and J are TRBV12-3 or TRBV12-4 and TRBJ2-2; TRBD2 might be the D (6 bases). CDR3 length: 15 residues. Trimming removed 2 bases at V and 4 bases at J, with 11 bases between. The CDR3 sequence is CASSLHGTGTGELFF. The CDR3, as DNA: TGTGCCAGCAGTTTACACGGGACTGGCACCGGGGAGCTGTTTTTT.

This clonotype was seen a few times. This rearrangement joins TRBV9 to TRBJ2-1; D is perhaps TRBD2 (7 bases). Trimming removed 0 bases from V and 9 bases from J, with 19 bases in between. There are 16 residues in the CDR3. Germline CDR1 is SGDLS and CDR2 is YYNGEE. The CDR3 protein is CASSVEGDYRTVEQFF. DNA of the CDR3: TGTGCCAGCAGCGTAGAGGGGGACTACCGCACAGTTGAGCAGTTCTTC.